These 25 T cell receptor beta chains were all obtained from the same sample, sequenced in a study of cytomegalovirus exposure and HLA in healthy donors. PCR involved 60 Vbeta and 13 Jbeta primers. Measured with immunoSEQ multiplex PCR; TCRdb has only the in-frame clones, and not every one. The sample shows under 200,000 clones, roughly 77% of them seen only once. Sequences were obtained from PBMCs. These receptors all come from a woman aged 45-65 years in good health and CMV-seropositive.

V and J are TRBV5-1 and TRBJ2-5, with 10 bases lining up with TRBD1. The CDR3 totals 16 residues. With 2 bases clipped from V and 4 bases from J, the junction kept 8 bases outside the gene matches. Per the germline V gene, CDR1 is SGHRS and CDR2 is YFSETQ. CDR3 sequence (DNA): TGCGCCAGCAGCTTTTCGTGGACAGGGGGGGGAGAGACCCAGTACTTC. Translated: CASSFSWTGGGETQYF. Together with reference TRBV5-1 and TRBJ2-5, the CDR3 gives the full variable domain: KAGVTQTPRYLIKTRGQQVTLSCSPISGHRSVSWYQQTPGQGLQFLFEYFSETQRNKGNFPGRFSGRQFSNSRSEMNVSTLELGDSALYLCASSFSWTGGGETQYFGPGTRLLVL.

This chain uses TRBV6-5 with TRBJ2-5; tentative D call: TRBD1 (5 bases). The germline gives CDR1 MNHEY, CDR2 SVGAGI. Between the trimmed V and J ends, which lost 5 bases and 4 bases, there was a span of 14 bases. The CDR3 has 14 amino acids. The CDR3 loop reads CASSTGWMSETQYF. CDR3 coding DNA: TGTGCCAGCAGTACAGGATGGATGTCAGAGACCCAGTACTTC.

This clone was counted a single time. V gene TRBV7-2 combines with J gene TRBJ2-7; weak D call: TRBD2 (5 bases). The germline V and J ends were trimmed by 3 bases and 7 bases, with 13 bases remaining between them. The CDR3 sequence is 13 residues long. In germline, CDR1 is SGHTA, CDR2 FQGNSA. The CDR3 coding sequence is TGTGCCAGCAGCTTGACGGGATTGAGGGAGCAGTACTTC. It encodes CASSLTGLREQYF.

This sequence joins TRBV29-1 and TRBJ2-1, with 10 positions matching TRBD2. The length of the CDR3 is 14 residues. The germline gives CDR1 SQVTM, CDR2 ANQGSEA. V lost 2 bases to trimming and J lost 10 bases; unmatched junction nucleotides: 8. CDR3 amino acids: CSVESLVAGGEQFF. The DNA of the CDR3 is TGCAGCGTTGAAAGTCTAGTAGCGGGAGGCGAGCAGTTCTTC.

The rearrangement links TRBV9 to TRBJ2-1; D is perhaps TRBD2 (8 bases). This CDR3 spans 17 amino acids. The V end lost 2 bases, the J end lost 5 bases, and 20 bases lay between the germline ends. The germline CDR1 and CDR2 sequences are SGDLS and YYNGEE. CDR3: CASSVAGTAGAHNEQFF. In DNA form, the CDR3 reads TGTGCCAGCAGCGTCGCCGGGACAGCGGGAGCTCACAATGAGCAGTTCTTC.

Turning to this clone: This CDR3 is also generated by other DNA sequences in the sample. The V call is TRBV5-1, the J call TRBJ1-1; a weak D match, TRBD1 (6 bases). The CDR3 loop spans 14 amino acids. V was trimmed by 4 bases and J by 5 bases, leaving 15 bases between them. Germline CDR1 SGHRS, CDR2 YFSETQ. The CDR3 here is CASSRDGTNTEAFF. The CDR3 nucleotides read TGCGCCAGCAGCCGAGACGGGACAAATACTGAAGCTTTCTTT.

Concerning this clone itself: This same CDR3 is encoded by further DNA sequences in the sample. The chain employs TRBV29-1 and TRBJ1-5; 10 bases fit TRBD1. The CDR3 is made up of 13 amino acids. J lost 6 bases, V lost 6 bases, and 5 bases had no gene match. CDR1 and CDR2 from the germline V gene are SQVTM and ANQGSEA. The CDR3 DNA follows: TGCAGCGTCGACAGGGGGCAGGGTCAGCCCCAGCATTTT. This gives the protein CSVDRGQGQPQHF. Full variable domain (outside the CDR3, taken from reference TRBV29-1 and TRBJ1-5): SAVISQKPSRDICQRGTSLTIQCQVDSQVTMMFWYRQQPGQSLTLIATANQGSEATYESGFVIDKFPISRPNLTFSTLTVSNMSPEDSSIYLCSVDRGQGQPQHFGDGTRLSIL.

CDR3 sequence: CASSHQSTDTQATQYF. The CDR3 DNA reads TGTGCCAGCAGCCACCAAAGCACAGATACGCAGGCTACGCAGTATTTT. The rearrangement links TRBV14 to TRBJ2-3; D is ambiguous. The length of the CDR3 is 16 residues. Germline CDR1 and CDR2: SGHDN and FVKESK. Trimming shortened V by 3 bases and J by 8 bases, and 21 bases separated the two germline ends. The full variable domain, its missing parts supplied by reference TRBV14 and TRBJ2-3, is EAGVTQFPSHSVIEKGQTVTLRCDPISGHDNLYWYRRVMGKEIKFLLHFVKESKQDESGMPNNRFLAERTGGTYSTLKVQPAELEDSGVYFCASSHQSTDTQATQYFGPGTRLTVL.

The rearrangement joins TRBV7-2 to TRBJ2-5; a weak D match, TRBD2 (6 bases). The CDR3 runs 15 residues. Germline V gene sequence: CDR1 SGHTA, CDR2 FQGNSA. V was shortened by 1 base and J by 5 bases, with 14 bases between the two germline ends. CDR3: CASSLGGVWMETQYF. In DNA, the CDR3 is TGTGCCAGCAGCTTAGGGGGGGTTTGGATGGAGACCCAGTACTTC.

The rearrangement links TRBV18 to TRBJ2-7; the match to TRBD2 covers 16 bases. V dropped 3 bases and J dropped 2; count of bases not matched to a gene: 10. Looked up from germline, CDR1 is KGHSH and CDR2 is LQKENI. The CDR3 has 19 amino acids. This CDR3 reads CASSPGMGLAGGPTYEQYF. DNA for the CDR3: TGTGCCAGCTCACCGGGGATGGGACTAGCGGGAGGGCCAACCTACGAGCAGTACTTC.

This chain uses TRBV28 with TRBJ1-5, with TRBD1 identical over 7 bases. After removal of 4 bases from V and 4 bases from J, the junction contained 4 bases not matched to a gene. This CDR3 contains 14 residues. The germline V gene has CDR1 MDHEN and CDR2 SYDVKM. CDR3 protein: CASSSLQGNQPQHF. CDR3 sequence (DNA): TGTGCCAGCAGTTCTCTACAGGGGAATCAGCCCCAGCATTTT.

V is TRBV28 and J is TRBJ2-1, with 9 bases identical to TRBD2. The CDR3 has 16 residues. CDR1 is MDHEN and CDR2 is SYDVKM in the germline V gene. With 6 bases clipped from V and 0 bases from J, the junction kept 6 bases outside the gene matches. Written as DNA, the CDR3 is TGTGCCAGCAGCAGTAGCGGGAGCCTCTCCTACAATGAGCAGTTCTTC. Its translation: CASSSSGSLSYNEQFF.

This chain joins TRBV2 and TRBJ1-1; D gene unclear. Germline V lookup: CDR1 SNHLY, CDR2 FYNNEI. V lost 7 bases, J lost 0 bases, and 9 bases lay in between. The CDR3 extends over 13 amino acids. The CDR3 spells CASKELMNTEAFF. The DNA of the CDR3 is TGTGCCAGCAAAGAACTTATGAACACTGAAGCTTTCTTT.

This sequence joins TRBV29-1 and TRBJ1-2; no clear D. Trimming took off 2 bases at V and 7 bases at J, with 20 bases between the two ends. The CDR3 consists of 15 residues. Germline CDR1 SQVTM, CDR2 ANQGSEA. The CDR3 coding sequence is TGCAGCGTTGAAAGAAGTGTGGGGAGGAGCTTTGGCTACACCTTC. Amino acid sequence: CSVERSVGRSFGYTF. Together with reference TRBV29-1 and TRBJ1-2, the CDR3 gives the full variable domain: SAVISQKPSRDICQRGTSLTIQCQVDSQVTMMFWYRQQPGQSLTLIATANQGSEATYESGFVIDKFPISRPNLTFSTLTVSNMSPEDSSIYLCSVERSVGRSFGYTFGSGTRLTVV.

V and J are TRBV21-1 and TRBJ1-2; the tabulated D call, TRBD1, remains unverified against the DNA. TRBV21-1 is listed as a pseudogene. The CDR3 length is 21 residues. The CDR3 DNA follows: TGTGCCAGCAGCAAAGCGAGGGGGACAATCAGGTCCGGGGACCTTAACTATGGCTACACCTTC. This sequence encodes CASSKARGTIRSGDLNYGYTF.

Here the CDR3 reads CASSFYGGNRGNEQFF. CDR3 coding DNA: TGTGCCAGCAGTTTTTACGGGGGGAACCGAGGGAATGAGCAGTTCTTC. The chain employs TRBV28 and TRBJ2-1, with 7 bases lining up with TRBD2. The J segment lost 7 bases and the V segment lost 3 bases, leaving 12 bases of the junction unmatched. The germline V gene has CDR1 MDHEN and CDR2 SYDVKM. This CDR3 is 16 amino acids long.

This clone occurred a few times. The chain joins TRBV29-1 to TRBJ2-1, with D possibly being TRBD1 (5 bases). CDR1 is SQVTM and CDR2 is ANQGSEA in the germline V gene. The CDR3 runs 15 residues. V lost 3 bases and J lost 7, with 19 bases in between. Written as DNA, the CDR3 is TGCAGCGTTGACCCGAACAGGTTTGACGGGAATGAGCAGTTCTTC. Translating it yields CSVDPNRFDGNEQFF.

This chain connects TRBV7-3 to TRBJ1-3, with TRBD1 matching 10 bases. CDR3 length: 14 amino acids. CDR1 and CDR2 (germline): SGHTA, FQGTGA. V shed 5 bases, J shed 4 bases, and the junction held 2 bases outside the gene matches. The CDR3 nucleotides are TGTGCCAGCAGCCAGACAGGGGGCGGAAACACCATATATTTT. Translating gives CASSQTGGGNTIYF.

The V and J genes are TRBV18 and TRBJ1-2; 9 positions agree with TRBD1. Germline trimming cut 4 bases from V and 0 bases from J; bases unmatched to any gene: 3. The germline V gene encodes CDR1 KGHSH and CDR2 LQKENI. This CDR3 contains 15 residues. The CDR3 reads CASSHRGPPNYGYTF. The CDR3 DNA reads as TGTGCCAGCTCACACAGGGGGCCCCCTAACTATGGCTACACCTTC.

The rearrangement joins TRBV5-5 to TRBJ1-1; 9 nucleotides match TRBD1. Germline V gene lookup returns CDR1 SGHKS and CDR2 YYEKEE (reference sequence). The CDR3 contains 15 residues. Trimming took 0 bases from V and 6 from J; bases not matched to a gene: 6. The CDR3 protein is CASSLGHRGLAEAFF. The CDR3 DNA is TGTGCCAGCAGCTTGGGCCACAGGGGGCTGGCTGAAGCTTTCTTT.

This clone is a singleton in its sample. The chain carries TRBV5-1 and TRBJ2-1; 7 bases match TRBD1. CDR1 SGHRS and CDR2 YFSETQ come from the germline V gene. The V segment lost 0 bases and the J segment 2 bases; nucleotides outside the gene matches: 2. CDR3 size: 15 residues. The CDR3: CASSLGQGTYNEQFF. The CDR3 coding sequence is TGCGCCAGCAGCTTGGGACAGGGAACCTACAATGAGCAGTTCTTC.

The chain employs TRBV6-1 and TRBJ2-1, with 7 bases aligning to TRBD1. The CDR3 spans 15 residues. The junction had 14 bases not matched to a gene; V was cut back by 7 bases and J by 8 bases. Germline V lookup: CDR1 MNHNS, CDR2 SASEGT. In DNA form, the CDR3 reads TGTGCCAGCAATGGCAGGAACAGGGGCAGCGATGAGCAGTTCTTC. Its translation is CASNGRNRGSDEQFF.

This chain connects TRBV6-5 to TRBJ1-1, with D unclear. The V end was cut by 6 bases, the J end by 5 bases, with 13 bases between. CDR1 and CDR2 (germline): MNHEY, SVGAGI. The CDR3 covers 13 residues. Here the CDR3 reads CASRKRPGTEAFF. CDR3 DNA sequence: TGTGCCAGCAGGAAGCGGCCTGGGACTGAAGCTTTCTTT.

The rearrangement joins TRBV7-2 to TRBJ2-7; no firm D call. The V and J ends lost 3 bases and 2 bases respectively, with 11 bases between them. This CDR3 contains 14 residues. Germline V CDR1 and CDR2: SGHTA, FQGNSA. The DNA of the CDR3 is TGTGCCAGCAGCTTTCCGAACAGAGCCTACGAGCAGTACTTC. Translated: CASSFPNRAYEQYF.

The genes are TRBV28 and TRBJ1-2, with 9 bases lining up with TRBD1. Per the germline V gene, CDR1 is MDHEN and CDR2 is SYDVKM. The CDR3 is 15 residues long. J gave up 5 bases and V 3 bases, and 7 bases lay outside the gene matches. The DNA for the CDR3 is TGTGCCAGCAGTTTGGAGGGACAGGGAGGATATGGCTACACCTTC. Translation gives CASSLEGQGGYGYTF.